These 13 T cell receptor beta chains originate from one sample sequenced in a study of blood T cell repertoires in COVID-19. Sequencing used immunoSEQ multiplex PCR; TCRdb keeps in-frame clones, though not all of them. Here the sample spans around 180,000 clones, about nine tenths being singletons. The sample was peripheral blood. The source of these receptors is a man aged 70 or older with active or convalescent COVID-19.

The chain carries TRBV10-3 and TRBJ2-7, with TRBD1 matching over 7 bases. Germline-derived CDR1 and CDR2 are ENHRY and SYGVKD. This CDR3 has 15 amino acids. The V and J ends lost 0 bases and 4 bases, in that order; junction bases with no gene match: 6. The CDR3 here is CAISESERGRYEQYF. CDR3 nucleotide sequence: TGTGCCATCAGTGAGTCAGAAAGGGGGCGTTACGAGCAGTACTTC.

The chain carries TRBV5-4 and TRBJ2-1, with D perhaps matching TRBD2 (5 bases). V gave up 4 bases and J gave up 0 bases, with 11 bases separating them. The CDR3 runs 15 residues. The germline V gene encodes CDR1 SGHNT and CDR2 YYREEE (reference sequence). The CDR3 region is CASSTAVSSYNEQFF. The CDR3 DNA is TGTGCCAGCAGCACAGCGGTTAGCTCCTACAATGAGCAGTTCTTC. Combining the CDR3 with reference TRBV5-4 and TRBJ2-1 gives the whole variable domain ETGVTQSPTHLIKTRGQQVTLRCSSQSGHNTVSWYQQALGQGPQFIFQYYREEENGRGNFPPRFSGLQFPNYSSELNVNALELDDSALYLCASSTAVSSYNEQFFGPGTRLTVL.

The CDR3, as DNA: TGTGCCAGCGACCGACAGGGGACGGGCTACGAGCAGTACTTC. It yields the protein CASDRQGTGYEQYF. V usage is TRBV2 and J usage is TRBJ2-7, with 8 nucleotides matching TRBD1. The ends lost 8 bases at V and 3 bases at J; junction bases unmatched: 9. The CDR3 is 14 residues long. In germline, CDR1 is SNHLY, CDR2 FYNNEI.

V gene TRBV7-8 combines with J gene TRBJ1-3; 7 bases map to TRBD1. The CDR3 contains 15 residues. The J segment lost 0 bases and the V segment lost 5 bases, leaving 4 bases of the junction unmatched. Germline V CDR1 and CDR2: SGHVS, FQNEAQ. CDR3 sequence reads: CASSPDRTSGNTIYF. The CDR3 DNA reads TGTGCCAGCAGCCCGGACAGGACCTCTGGAAACACCATATATTTT.

This clone showed up just once. The V call is TRBV7-9, the J call TRBJ2-6; a possible D gene is TRBD1 (6 bases). CDR3 length: 17 amino acids. CDR1 is SEHNR and CDR2 is FQNEAQ in the germline V gene (reference sequence). V lost 2 bases, J lost 2 bases, and 13 bases lay in between. CDR3 sequence reads: CASSLKRTVAGANVLTF. The CDR3 DNA is TGTGCCAGCAGCTTAAAGCGGACAGTGGCTGGGGCCAACGTCCTGACTTTC.

This clone was observed a few times. V usage is TRBV6-5 and J usage is TRBJ2-7; no firm D call. The CDR3 contains 14 residues. The V and J ends lost 3 bases and 1 base respectively, with 10 bases between them. The germline gives CDR1 MNHEY, CDR2 SVGAGI. CDR3 DNA: TGTGCCAGCAGTTATAGTCCCCAATCCTACGAGCAGTACTTC. Its protein product is CASSYSPQSYEQYF.

The chain carries TRBV5-1 and TRBJ2-1; the D is unclear. V dropped 0 bases and J dropped 5 bases, with 9 bases sitting between them. CDR3 size: 14 residues. The V gene's germline CDR1 is SGHRS and CDR2 YFSETQ. In nucleotides, the CDR3 is TGCGCCAGCAGCTTGGCCGCAACTAACAATGAGCAGTTCTTC. Translation: CASSLAATNNEQFF. Variable domain in full (rest from reference TRBV5-1 and TRBJ2-1): KAGVTQTPRYLIKTRGQQVTLSCSPISGHRSVSWYQQTPGQGLQFLFEYFSETQRNKGNFPGRFSGRQFSNSRSEMNVSTLELGDSALYLCASSLAATNNEQFFGPGTRLTVL.

This clone occurred a few times. The gene calls are TRBV12-3 or TRBV12-4 and TRBJ2-1; possibly TRBD1 for D (5 bases). The CDR3 spans 11 residues. The ends were cut back, 5 bases at V and 8 bases at J, with 7 bases in the middle. CDR3 coding DNA: TGTGCCAGCAGTGCCAGGGATGAGCAGTTCTTC. It yields the protein CASSARDEQFF.

CDR3 sequence reads: CATSRDLSPGGASYEQYF. CDR3 nucleotide sequence: TGTGCCACCAGCAGAGATCTCTCCCCAGGGGGAGCCTCCTACGAGCAGTACTTC. This rearrangement joins TRBV15 to TRBJ2-7, with 7 bases aligning to TRBD1. Trimming removed 0 bases from V and 0 bases from J; junction bases left unmatched: 11. Germline values: CDR1 LNHNV, CDR2 YYDKDF (reference sequence). This CDR3 is 18 amino acids long.

This chain connects TRBV4-1 to TRBJ2-2, with 7 positions matching TRBD1. Trimming took 5 bases from V and 1 from J; bases not matched to a gene: 4. Germline V gives CDR1 MGHRA, CDR2 YSYEKL. The CDR3 consists of 15 residues. As DNA, the CDR3 is TGCGCCAGCAGCGACAGGGACGGGAACACCGGGGAGCTGTTTTTT. As protein: CASSDRDGNTGELFF.

Only one count was recorded for this clone. This sequence joins TRBV6-5 and TRBJ1-3; D call uncertain. Germline CDR1 is MNHEY and CDR2 is SVGAGI. The CDR3 has 16 residues. V lost 2 bases and J lost 0, with 11 bases in between. CDR3 sequence: CASSYRGARSGNTIYF. In DNA form, the CDR3 reads TGTGCCAGCAGTTACCGGGGAGCCCGCTCTGGAAACACCATATATTTT.

This clone was counted once. The V call is TRBV5-6, the J call TRBJ2-6; the D gene is possibly TRBD1 (5 bases). This CDR3 is built from 15 residues. The V end was cut by 4 bases, the J end by 0 bases, with 8 bases between. Germline loops: CDR1 SGHDT, CDR2 YYEEEE. The CDR3 reads CASSPRVSGANVLTF. The CDR3 DNA follows: TGTGCCAGCAGCCCCAGGGTCTCTGGGGCCAACGTCCTGACTTTC.

The chain links TRBV4-3 to TRBJ2-1; D possibly corresponds to TRBD1 (5 bases). The germline V and J ends were trimmed by 0 bases and 4 bases, with 10 bases remaining between them. The CDR3 runs to 15 residues. Germline V gives CDR1 LGHNA, CDR2 YSLEER. The CDR3 is CASSQDGAEYNEQFF. Here the CDR3 DNA reads TGCGCCAGCAGCCAAGATGGGGCCGAATACAATGAGCAGTTCTTC.